The 21 T cell receptor beta chains reported below all come from one sample, sequenced in a study of blood T cell repertoires in COVID-19. Profiling relied on immunoSEQ multiplex PCR, and the TCRdb table lists in-frame clones only, not all of them. The data contain around 100,000 clones, roughly nine tenths of them singletons. The sample consisted of peripheral blood. The receptors were gathered from a human donor in a cohort sampled during active COVID-19.

This chain connects TRBV30 to TRBJ2-7; TRBD2 might be the D (5 bases). The germline gives CDR1 GTSNPN, CDR2 SVGIG (reference sequence). The CDR3 extends over 11 amino acids. V was pared by 3 bases and J by 4 bases, with 7 bases between. The CDR3 bases are TGTGCCTGGAGAACGGGGTACGAGCAGTACTTC. Amino acid sequence: CAWRTGYEQYF.

The rearrangement uses TRBV7-2 and TRBJ2-1; D may be TRBD1 (7 bases). Trimming removed 1 base at V and 5 bases at J, with 15 bases between. Germline values: CDR1 SGHTA, CDR2 FQGNSA. This CDR3 is built from 16 residues. CDR3 DNA: TGTGCCAGCAGCTTAGGAGGAGGGGGCTCAAACAATGAGCAGTTCTTC. The encoded protein is CASSLGGGGSNNEQFF.

The chain has TRBV5-1 and TRBJ1-1; 9 bases align to TRBD1. Germline lookup yields CDR1 SGHRS and CDR2 YFSETQ. Trimming at V came to 3 bases and at J to 5 bases, leaving 8 bases not matched to a gene. The length of the CDR3 is 15 residues. This chain's CDR3 is CASSWSTGGGTEAFF. Here the CDR3 DNA reads TGCGCCAGCAGCTGGTCAACAGGGGGCGGGACTGAAGCTTTCTTT.

The chain combines TRBV30 with TRBJ2-3; a possible D gene is TRBD2 (6 bases). This CDR3 comprises 15 residues. Trimming pared 3 bases from V and 0 bases from J, leaving 13 bases between. Germline assignment: CDR1 GTSNPN and CDR2 SVGIG (reference sequence). The chain's CDR3 is CAWRRGGTSTDTQYF. The CDR3 DNA reads as TGTGCCTGGAGGAGGGGAGGAACTAGCACAGATACGCAGTATTTT. The full variable domain, completed using reference TRBV30 and TRBJ2-3, is SQTIHQWPATLVQPVGSPLSLECTVEGTSNPNLYWYRQAAGRGLQLLFYSVGIGQISSEVPQNLSASRPQDRQFILSSKKLLLSDSGFYLCAWRRGGTSTDTQYFGPGTRLTVL.

The V and J genes are TRBV3-1 (or the pseudogene TRBV3-2) and TRBJ2-5; 8 bases align to TRBD1. The CDR3 is 15 residues long. After removal of 11 bases from V and 0 bases from J, the junction contained 11 bases not matched to a gene. Germline V gene sequence: CDR1 LGHDT, CDR2 YNNKEL (reference sequence). The CDR3 bases are TGTGCCCCCTTTAGGGGACAGGCTTACCAAGAGACCCAGTACTTC. Translated: CAPFRGQAYQETQYF.

The CDR3 region is CASSTRDLGYEQYF. CDR3 nucleotides: TGTGCCAGCAGTACCCGGGATTTGGGTTACGAGCAGTACTTC. This rearrangement joins TRBV6-5 to TRBJ2-7; TRBD2 might be the D (5 bases). V gave up 5 bases and J gave up 4 bases, with 15 bases separating them. The CDR3 extends over 14 amino acids. The V gene's germline CDR1 is MNHEY and CDR2 SVGAGI.

The gene calls are TRBV28 and TRBJ2-3, with 7 positions matching TRBD2. J was trimmed by 3 bases and V by 2 bases; bases with no gene match: 2. This CDR3 is 14 amino acids long. Germline values: CDR1 MDHEN, CDR2 SYDVKM. This CDR3 is CASSLRRGTDTQYF. In DNA form, the CDR3 reads TGTGCCAGCAGTTTAAGGCGGGGGACAGATACGCAGTATTTT.

This chain joins TRBV3-1 (or the pseudogene TRBV3-2) and TRBJ2-1; D unresolved. Trimming left V 6 bases short and J 3 bases short, with 6 bases between. From germline, CDR1 is LGHDT and CDR2 YNNKEL (reference sequence). This CDR3 has 12 amino acids. The CDR3 spells CASSQIYNEQFF. Written as DNA, the CDR3 is TGTGCCAGCAGTCAGATCTACAATGAGCAGTTCTTC.

The chain employs TRBV6-5 and TRBJ2-1; weak D call: TRBD2 (5 bases). With 0 bases removed from V and 9 bases from J, the gap between germline ends came to 18 bases. There are 16 residues in the CDR3. Germline values: CDR1 MNHEY, CDR2 SVGAGI. CDR3 protein: CASSYSRTRSSGEQFF. CDR3 nucleotides: TGTGCCAGCAGTTACTCACGGACCAGGTCGAGCGGTGAGCAGTTCTTC.

V and J are TRBV5-1 and TRBJ2-3; D possibly corresponds to TRBD1 (5 bases). The ends were cut back, 3 bases at V and 5 bases at J, with 19 bases in the middle. CDR1 and CDR2 (germline): SGHRS, YFSETQ. The CDR3 covers 16 residues. The CDR3 nucleotides are TGCGCCAGCAGCTCGGACATACTCATGTTTGGAGATACGCAGTATTTT. It translates to CASSSDILMFGDTQYF.

The genes are TRBV29-1 and TRBJ2-3; D might be TRBD1 (6 bases). Germline V gives CDR1 SQVTM, CDR2 ANQGSEA. CDR3 length: 16 residues. Trimming removed 5 bases at V and 4 bases at J, with 22 bases between. CDR3 amino acids: CSVPSTGRGGADTQYF. CDR3 coding DNA: TGCAGCGTTCCCTCCACGGGCAGGGGTGGGGCAGATACGCAGTATTTT.

This chain joins TRBV18 and TRBJ2-3; 15 bases are a match to TRBD2. The CDR3 totals 18 residues. V was pared by 0 bases and J by 5 bases, with 6 bases of the junction left unmatched. Per the germline V gene, CDR1 is KGHSH and CDR2 is LQKENI. DNA for the CDR3: TGTGCCAGCTCACCACCAGGACTAGCGGGAGGGCATGGAGATACGCAGTATTTT. Amino acids: CASSPPGLAGGHGDTQYF.

The J gene is TRBJ2-6, the V gene TRBV27, with D unclear. The CDR3 contains 14 residues. CDR1 is MNHEY and CDR2 is SMNVEV in the germline V gene (reference sequence). The ends were cut back, 6 bases at V and 0 bases at J, with 6 bases in the middle. The CDR3 is CASSPDSGANVLTF. The CDR3, as DNA: TGTGCCAGCAGCCCAGACTCTGGGGCCAACGTCCTGACTTTC.

The rearrangement joins TRBV2 to TRBJ1-5; D gene ambiguous. V lost 7 bases and J lost 0, with 10 bases in between. This CDR3 has 14 amino acids. Germline CDR1 SNHLY, CDR2 FYNNEI. The CDR3 is CASNRGNSNQPQHF. The CDR3, as DNA: TGTGCCAGCAACCGGGGTAATAGCAATCAGCCCCAGCATTTT.

The chain employs TRBV4-3 and TRBJ2-2, with TRBD1 matching 7 bases. CDR1 is LGHNA and CDR2 is YSLEER in the germline V gene. The J segment lost 1 base and the V segment lost 0 bases, leaving 2 bases of the junction unmatched. The CDR3 contains 16 residues. CDR3 region: CASSQDTGVNTGELFF. CDR3 DNA sequence: TGCGCCAGCAGCCAAGATACAGGGGTGAACACCGGGGAGCTGTTTTTT.

This clone was recorded only once. The gene calls are TRBV6-5 and TRBJ1-2, with 8 positions matching TRBD1. The CDR3 contains 15 residues. The germline V gene encodes CDR1 MNHEY and CDR2 SVGAGI. Trimming took 5 bases from V and 3 from J; bases not matched to a gene: 8. The CDR3 is CASSTLGQGDYGYTF. As DNA, the CDR3 is TGTGCCAGCAGTACACTCGGACAGGGAGACTATGGCTACACCTTC.

A single count supports this clone. V is TRBV4-2 and J is TRBJ1-4, with D unresolved. The V end lost 0 bases, the J end lost 8 bases, and 13 bases lay between the germline ends. The CDR3 totals 15 residues. Germline V gives CDR1 LGHNA, CDR2 YNFKEQ. The CDR3 DNA reads as TGTGCCAGCAGCCAAGATTTGCGGCAGAGGGAAAAACTGTTTTTT. Translating it yields CASSQDLRQREKLFF.

The chain recombines TRBV11-2 with TRBJ2-7; 7 bases match TRBD2. Germline V gene lookup returns CDR1 SGHAT and CDR2 FQNNGV. The CDR3 contains 16 residues. The J segment lost 2 bases and the V segment lost 5 bases, leaving 12 bases of the junction unmatched. For the CDR3, the DNA is TGTGCCAGCAGCCCCCAGCGGGGAGTGACCACCTACGAGCAGTACTTC. This encodes CASSPQRGVTTYEQYF.

The genes are TRBV5-5 and TRBJ1-4, with D uncertain. V gave up 2 bases and J gave up 7 bases, with 15 bases separating them. This CDR3 region has 15 residues. Germline-derived CDR1 and CDR2 are SGHKS and YYEKEE (reference sequence). In DNA form, the CDR3 reads TGTGCCAGCAGCTTCGCGGGCAGGTCAAGTGAAAAACTGTTTTTT. Translation: CASSFAGRSSEKLFF.

J is TRBJ2-3 and V is TRBV5-4, with a possible D match to TRBD2 (6 bases). V was shortened by 0 bases and J by 6 bases, with 11 bases between the two germline ends. CDR1 is SGHNT, CDR2 YYREEE, per germline (reference sequence). The length of the CDR3 is 14 residues. The CDR3 DNA follows: TGTGCCAGCAGCTTGGGACTAGGTACGGATACGCAGTATTTT. As protein: CASSLGLGTDTQYF.

The chain joins TRBV7-9 to TRBJ1-1, with TRBD1 as a possible D gene (5 bases). V lost 4 bases to trimming and J lost 5 bases, with 11 bases between them. The length of the CDR3 is 13 residues. Germline CDR1 reads SEHNR; CDR2 reads FQNEAQ (reference sequence). The CDR3 nucleotides are TGTGCCAGCAGCTCCAGGGTGCGGACTGAAGCTTTCTTT. It encodes CASSSRVRTEAFF.